The 21 T cell receptor beta chains in this list originate from one sample, sequenced in a study of CD8+CD57+ T cells in acquired aplastic anemia. Profiling of TCR beta VDJ combinations and CDR3 sequences used genomic DNA as template. TCRdb re-analysed the reads in MiXCR, keeping a single row per CDR3 protein. This table has about 160,000 distinct CDR3 sequences, approximately 43% appearing once. Material for sequencing was sorted CD4+, CD8+, or CD8+CD57+ T cells (not recorded which) from PBMCs. These receptor sequences come from a human donor in good health.

This clonotype was seen more than once but under ten times. This chain connects TRBV6-1 to TRBJ2-2; the match to TRBD2 covers 14 bases. J gave up 7 bases and V 6 bases, and 4 bases lay outside the gene matches. CDR3 length: 15 amino acids. The germline V gene has CDR1 MNHNS and CDR2 SASEGT. The chain's CDR3 is CASSAGLAGVGELFF. The CDR3 coding sequence is TGTGCCAGCAGCGCGGGACTAGCGGGAGTCGGGGAGCTGTTTTTT.

This clonotype has a count of ten or more. This rearrangement joins TRBV6-1 to TRBJ1-3; the D is unclear. This CDR3 is built from 14 residues. Trimming removed 8 bases from V and 1 base from J, with 12 bases in between. CDR1 is MNHNS, CDR2 SASEGT, per germline. The chain's CDR3 is CASGVLVSGNTIYF. In DNA form, the CDR3 reads TGTGCCAGCGGAGTACTGGTGTCTGGAAACACCATATATTTT.

The chain combines TRBV7-9 with TRBJ2-7; D unclear. Germline V gene data show CDR1 as SEHNR and CDR2 as FQNEAQ (reference sequence). V gave up 0 bases and J gave up 6 bases, with 12 bases separating them. There are 14 residues in the CDR3. The CDR3 bases are TGTGCCAGCAGCTTAGCTGCCCAGGAAGGCGAGCAGTACTTC. Protein: CASSLAAQEGEQYF.

The chain carries TRBV25-1 and TRBJ1-5; D call uncertain. Trimming removed 3 bases at V and 11 bases at J, with 8 bases between. Germline-derived CDR1 and CDR2 are MGHDK and SYGVNS. This CDR3 region has 11 residues. CDR3 amino acids: CASSEGTAQHF. The CDR3 nucleotides are TGTGCCAGCAGTGAGGGTACGGCCCAGCATTTT.

V and J are TRBV24-1 and TRBJ2-2; 7 nucleotides line up with TRBD2. Germline trimming cut 6 bases from V and 7 bases from J; bases unmatched to any gene: 7. Germline V gene data show CDR1 as KGHDR and CDR2 as SFDVKD. This CDR3 is built from 14 residues. The chain's CDR3 is CATSLSGTVGELFF. The CDR3, as DNA: TGTGCCACCAGTCTCAGCGGGACGGTCGGGGAGCTGTTTTTT.

The chain employs TRBV19 and TRBJ2-5; D uncertain. Trimming pared 0 bases from V and 8 bases from J, leaving 7 bases between. The CDR3 is made up of 12 amino acids. Germline CDR1 and CDR2: LNHDA and SQIVND (reference sequence). The CDR3 coding sequence is TGTGCCAGTAGTATAGATGCGGTAACCCAGTACTTC. Translated, it gives CASSIDAVTQYF.

This clonotype was counted ten times or more. The chain carries TRBV7-8 and TRBJ1-1; a weak D match, TRBD1 (6 bases). CDR1 and CDR2 (germline): SGHVS, FQNEAQ. The CDR3 is made up of 13 amino acids. Trimming pared 7 bases from V and 3 bases from J, leaving 12 bases between. CDR3 sequence reads: CASTPGVYTEAFF. As DNA, the CDR3 is TGTGCCAGCACCCCAGGGGTGTACACTGAAGCTTTCTTT. Full variable domain (outside the CDR3, taken from reference TRBV7-8 and TRBJ1-1): GAGVSQSPRYKVAKRGQDVALRCDPISGHVSLFWYQQALGQGPEFLTYFQNEAQLDKSGLPSDRFFAERPEGSVSTLKIQRTQQEDSAVYLCASTPGVYTEAFFGQGTRLTVV.

This chain connects TRBV20-1 to TRBJ2-7, with 7 bases lining up with TRBD2. The germline gives CDR1 DFQATT, CDR2 SNEGSKA (reference sequence). The CDR3 is made up of 17 amino acids. Trimming cost V 1 base and J 6 bases; bases outside gene matches: 18. CDR3 loop: CSARGGDSGTTPFEQYF. The CDR3 nucleotides read TGCAGTGCTAGAGGAGGGGACTCCGGGACTACCCCGTTCGAGCAGTACTTC.

There are many counts of this clonotype. The gene calls are TRBV5-4 and TRBJ1-1; D possibly corresponds to TRBD1 (5 bases). V was shortened by 4 bases and J by 3 bases, with 13 bases between the two germline ends. The CDR3 is 14 amino acids. Per germline, CDR1 SGHNT and CDR2 YYREEE (reference sequence). Here the CDR3 reads CASSSRQLYTEAFF. CDR3 nucleotides: TGTGCCAGCAGCAGCCGACAGCTCTACACTGAAGCTTTCTTT.

This chain uses TRBV2 with TRBJ1-5; no firm D call. Germline V gene data show CDR1 as SNHLY and CDR2 as FYNNEI. Trimming left V 6 bases short and J 0 bases short, with 9 bases between. CDR3 length equals 14 residues. The CDR3 DNA reads as TGTGCCAGCAGGGCGGTATATAGCAATCAGCCCCAGCATTTT. It encodes CASRAVYSNQPQHF.

The chain links TRBV29-1 to TRBJ1-4, with no clear D. The CDR3 has 12 residues. V lost 4 bases and J lost 6, with 9 bases in between. Germline values: CDR1 SQVTM, CDR2 ANQGSEA. The CDR3 loop is CSVGELDEKLFF. Here the CDR3 DNA reads TGCAGCGTTGGGGAACTAGATGAAAAACTGTTTTTT.

The J gene is TRBJ1-3, the V gene TRBV19; 10 bases match TRBD1. Unmatched junction bases numbered 4, after V lost 3 bases and J lost 5 bases. The CDR3 is 15 residues long. CDR1 and CDR2 (germline): LNHDA, SQIVND (reference sequence). CDR3 sequence reads: CASSIDRGLRNTIYF. As DNA, the CDR3 is TGTGCCAGTAGTATCGACAGGGGGCTTAGAAACACCATATATTTT.

Concerning this clonotype: A much bigger clone sits one base away, suggesting this may be a read error. This chain joins TRBV27 and TRBJ1-1; D not resolved. Germline CDR1 reads MNHEY; CDR2 reads SMNVEV (reference sequence). The CDR3 loop spans 14 amino acids. V shed 4 bases and J shed 1 base, with 10 bases lying between them. The CDR3 region is CASSYRVRNTEAFF. The DNA of the CDR3 is TGTGCCAGCAGTTATAGGGTCCGGAACACTGAAGCTTTCTTT.

In its sample, this clonotype was seen many times. The V and J genes are TRBV2 and TRBJ2-1; D tentatively reads TRBD1 or TRBD2 (5 bases each). With 6 bases removed from V and 13 bases from J, the gap between germline ends came to 13 bases. The V gene's germline CDR1 is SNHLY and CDR2 FYNNEI. This CDR3 is built from 11 residues. The DNA of the CDR3 is TGTGCCAGCAGCGCCGGGGCCCACCAGTTCTTC. Residues: CASSAGAHQFF. The full variable domain, in which reference TRBV2 and TRBJ2-1 provide the parts outside the CDR3, is EPEVTQTPSHQVTQMGQEVILRCVPISNHLYFYWYRQILGQKVEFLVSFYNNEISEKSEIFDDQFSVERPDGSNFTLKIRSTKLEDSAMYFCASSAGAHQFFGPGTRLTVL.

This clonotype was picked up many times. The chain uses TRBV5-6 and TRBJ1-1; no reliable D call. Looked up from germline, CDR1 is SGHDT and CDR2 is YYEEEE. This CDR3 has 14 amino acids. Trimming took 2 bases from V and 0 from J, leaving 8 bases between them. The DNA for the CDR3 is TGTGCCAGCAGCTTCGACGGAATGAACACTGAAGCTTTCTTT. This sequence encodes CASSFDGMNTEAFF.

This clonotype came up many times. A much larger clone sits a single nucleotide away, making a read error possible. The chain employs TRBV10-1 and TRBJ2-3; D remains ambiguous. CDR3 size: 15 residues. Per the germline V gene, CDR1 is WNHNN and CDR2 is SYGVQD (reference sequence). Trimming cost V 2 bases and J 0 bases, with 9 bases left between them. The CDR3 is CASSEGVTSTDTQYF. CDR3 in DNA: TGCGCCAGCAGTGAGGGCGTAACTAGCACAGATACGCAGTATTTT.

This clonotype was counted only a few times. The rearrangement links TRBV19 to TRBJ2-4; D is undetermined. Deletions cut 2 bases from V and 8 bases from J, with 10 bases between. This CDR3 region has 13 residues. Per germline, CDR1 LNHDA and CDR2 SQIVND (reference sequence). CDR3 residues: CASSIRSSHIQYF. In DNA, the CDR3 is TGTGCCAGTAGTATACGGAGCTCCCACATTCAGTACTTC. Variable domain in full (rest from reference TRBV19 and TRBJ2-4): DGGITQSPKYLFRKEGQNVTLSCEQNLNHDAMYWYRQDPGQGLRLIYYSQIVNDFQKGDIAEGYSVSREKKESFPLTVTSAQKNPTAFYLCASSIRSSHIQYFGAGTRLSVL.

This clonotype appeared many times. The chain uses TRBV29-1 and TRBJ1-2; the match to TRBD1 covers 10 bases. With V trimmed by 7 bases and J by 6 bases, 5 bases remained unmatched. Looked up from germline, CDR1 is SQVTM and CDR2 is ANQGSEA. CDR3 length: 12 amino acids. The DNA for the CDR3 is TGCAGCGGGACAGGGGGACGGAATGGCTACACCTTC. Its translation is CSGTGGRNGYTF.

This clonotype was detected ten times or more. V gene TRBV12-3 or TRBV12-4 combines with J gene TRBJ2-2; D is undetermined. The CDR3 covers 12 residues. Trimming stripped 2 bases from V and 4 bases from J, with 2 bases between. The DNA for the CDR3 is TGTGCCAGCAGTTTATTCACCGGGGAGCTGTTTTTT. Its translation: CASSLFTGELFF.

This clonotype was recorded many times. J is TRBJ2-7 and V is TRBV7-3; 10 bases match TRBD2. The V gene end was trimmed by 8 bases and the J gene end by 4 bases; junction bases not matched to a gene: 11. The CDR3 extends over 15 amino acids. CDR1 and CDR2 (germline): SGHTA, FQGTGA. CDR3: CASSNASGGIYEQYF. The CDR3 DNA sequence: TGTGCCAGCTCAAATGCTAGCGGGGGTATTTACGAGCAGTACTTC.

This clonotype was seen more than once but under ten times. The rearrangement joins TRBV3-1 to TRBJ2-3, with 16 bases lining up with TRBD2. Germline V gives CDR1 LGHDT, CDR2 YNNKEL (reference sequence). There are 17 residues in the CDR3. The J segment lost 4 bases and the V segment lost 0 bases, leaving 1 base of the junction unmatched. The CDR3 nucleotides read TGTGCCAGCAGCCAAGAGGGACTAGCGGGGGGGCCAGATACGCAGTATTTT. It encodes CASSQEGLAGGPDTQYF.